Presented here are 27 T cell receptor beta chains from one specimen sequenced in a study of blood T cell repertoires in COVID-19 (dated by TCRdb to the early 2020s). The library was built by means of the immunoSEQ multiplex PCR assay. TCRdb took this table from immuneACCESS and kept in-frame rearrangements with V and J called. Such tables lack part of the clones; where checked against another copy, unresolved V genes explain under half of the gap, and the rest is unexplained. Counted in this sample were around 300,000 clones; roughly 89% of them appeared once. Clones ranked in the top ten supply around 1.7% of the sample. Input material: PBMCs or T cells enriched from blood (not recorded which). Receptors were obtained from a woman aged 40 to 55 who had recovered from COVID-19.

This CDR3 reads CASHPRERGYTF. CDR3 DNA sequence: TGTGCCAGCCACCCTAGGGAGAGGGGCTACACCTTC. The V gene is TRBV2, the J gene TRBJ1-2, with unresolved D. The CDR3 is 12 residues long. Trimming shortened V by 8 bases and J by 8 bases, and 15 bases separated the two germline ends. From germline, CDR1 is SNHLY and CDR2 FYNNEI.

The V call is TRBV3-1 (or the pseudogene TRBV3-2), the J call TRBJ2-3, with D possibly matching TRBD2 (6 bases). Germline lookup yields CDR1 LGHDT and CDR2 YNNKEL (reference sequence). Trimming removed 0 bases from V and 4 bases from J, with 14 bases in between. The CDR3 length is 16 residues. CDR3 sequence: CASSQETGVYPDTQYF. The CDR3 DNA is TGTGCCAGCAGCCAAGAGACGGGGGTTTACCCAGATACGCAGTATTTT.

The chain employs TRBV18 and TRBJ2-7; 9 bases align to TRBD1. Losses at the gene ends were 4 bases for V and 5 bases for J; bases not matched to a gene: 15. From germline, CDR1 is KGHSH and CDR2 LQKENI. The CDR3 extends over 17 amino acids. CDR3 nucleotide sequence: TGTGCCAGCTCACTTTATCATGGACAGGGGAGCGCGGACGAGCAGTACTTC. Translated: CASSLYHGQGSADEQYF.

This sequence joins TRBV5-1 and TRBJ2-5; 10 nucleotides align to TRBD1. This CDR3 comprises 15 residues. The V segment lost 4 bases and the J segment 4 bases; nucleotides outside the gene matches: 7. From germline, CDR1 is SGHRS and CDR2 YFSETQ. CDR3 sequence: CASSRTGGLPETQYF. In DNA form, the CDR3 reads TGCGCCAGCAGCCGGACAGGGGGTTTACCAGAGACCCAGTACTTC. The full variable domain, with the rest looked up from reference TRBV5-1 and TRBJ2-5, is KAGVTQTPRYLIKTRGQQVTLSCSPISGHRSVSWYQQTPGQGLQFLFEYFSETQRNKGNFPGRFSGRQFSNSRSEMNVSTLELGDSALYLCASSRTGGLPETQYFGPGTRLLVL.

V gene TRBV7-2 combines with J gene TRBJ1-5; TRBD1 aligns across 7 bases. The CDR3 totals 14 residues. V dropped 5 bases and J dropped 5; count of bases not matched to a gene: 6. The germline V gene encodes CDR1 SGHTA and CDR2 FQGNSA. CDR3 protein: CASSLRGPYQPQHF. CDR3 nucleotide sequence: TGTGCCAGCAGCCTAAGGGGGCCTTATCAGCCCCAGCATTTT.

This chain connects TRBV29-1 to TRBJ2-7, with 7 bases fitting TRBD1. The CDR3 totals 12 residues. V was pared by 6 bases and J by 1 base, with 3 bases of the junction left unmatched. CDR1 and CDR2 from the germline V gene are SQVTM and ANQGSEA. CDR3 residues: CSVQGESYEQYF. Here the CDR3 DNA reads TGCAGCGTGCAGGGGGAATCCTACGAGCAGTACTTC.

The CDR3 coding sequence is TGTGCCAGCAGTGAAGTGGGGGGTCTCACTGAAGCTTTCTTT. Encoded protein: CASSEVGGLTEAFF. The chain carries TRBV2 and TRBJ1-1; D perhaps matches TRBD1 (5 bases). This CDR3 comprises 14 residues. The germline gives CDR1 SNHLY, CDR2 FYNNEI. Trimming removed 1 base from V and 4 bases from J, with 10 bases in between. Using reference TRBV2 and TRBJ1-1 for the parts outside the CDR3, the full variable domain is EPEVTQTPSHQVTQMGQEVILRCVPISNHLYFYWYRQILGQKVEFLVSFYNNEISEKSEIFDDQFSVERPDGSNFTLKIRSTKLEDSAMYFCASSEVGGLTEAFFGQGTRLTVV.

This chain joins TRBV6-5 and TRBJ1-1; possible D gene TRBD1, 6 bases. Germline assignment: CDR1 MNHEY and CDR2 SVGAGI. The CDR3 sequence is 12 residues long. The V end lost 10 bases, the J end lost 11 bases, and 20 bases lay between the germline ends. CDR3 sequence: CANETPGAGAFF. The CDR3 DNA sequence: TGTGCCAACGAGACTCCAGGGGCAGGGGCTTTCTTT.

The J gene is TRBJ2-7, the V gene TRBV6-5; D perhaps matches TRBD1 (6 bases). The germline V gene has CDR1 MNHEY and CDR2 SVGAGI. CDR3 length: 15 residues. V lost 6 bases and J 2 bases, leaving 17 bases between the germline ends. The CDR3 DNA is TGTGCCAGCAGGGTAGTTACGGACAGACCCTACGAGCAGTACTTC. Its protein is CASRVVTDRPYEQYF.

The gene calls are TRBV2 and TRBJ1-5; D gene ambiguous. Germline loops: CDR1 SNHLY, CDR2 FYNNEI. The CDR3 is made up of 15 amino acids. Trimming pared 3 bases from V and 3 bases from J, leaving 12 bases between. CDR3 sequence (DNA): TGTGCCAGCAGTGAGGGCCAGGTTAACAATCAGCCCCAGCATTTT. Residues: CASSEGQVNNQPQHF. Full variable domain (remainder filled in from reference TRBV2 and TRBJ1-5): EPEVTQTPSHQVTQMGQEVILRCVPISNHLYFYWYRQILGQKVEFLVSFYNNEISEKSEIFDDQFSVERPDGSNFTLKIRSTKLEDSAMYFCASSEGQVNNQPQHFGDGTRLSIL.

The V and J genes are TRBV6-5 and TRBJ1-6; 9 bases align to TRBD1. Trimming cost V 11 bases and J 8 bases; bases outside gene matches: 7. The CDR3 is made up of 13 amino acids. CDR1 is MNHEY, CDR2 SVGAGI, per germline. The CDR3 loop reads CAGRDREYSPLHF. The CDR3 DNA follows: TGTGCCGGCCGGGACAGGGAGTATTCACCCCTCCACTTT.

For the CDR3, the DNA is TGCGCCAGCAGCTTAAAGCCGGGACAGCAAGCAACTAATGAAAAACTGTTTTTT. It yields the protein CASSLKPGQQATNEKLFF. The chain joins TRBV5-1 to TRBJ1-4, with TRBD1 identical over 7 bases. J lost 0 bases, V lost 2 bases, and 10 bases had no gene match. The CDR3 totals 18 residues. Germline CDR1 reads SGHRS; CDR2 reads YFSETQ. Full variable domain (outside the CDR3, taken from reference TRBV5-1 and TRBJ1-4): KAGVTQTPRYLIKTRGQQVTLSCSPISGHRSVSWYQQTPGQGLQFLFEYFSETQRNKGNFPGRFSGRQFSNSRSEMNVSTLELGDSALYLCASSLKPGQQATNEKLFFGSGTQLSVL.

This clone has only a few counts. The rearrangement links TRBV5-1 to TRBJ2-1, with TRBD2 matching over 9 bases. Germline V gene data show CDR1 as SGHRS and CDR2 as YFSETQ. This CDR3 is 15 amino acids long. The junction had 10 bases not matched to a gene; V was cut back by 3 bases and J by 9 bases. CDR3 protein: CASSSSGTPTGEQFF. CDR3 sequence (DNA): TGCGCCAGCAGCTCTAGCGGGACCCCAACCGGTGAGCAGTTCTTC. The variable domain in full, with the rest retrieved from reference TRBV5-1 and TRBJ2-1, is KAGVTQTPRYLIKTRGQQVTLSCSPISGHRSVSWYQQTPGQGLQFLFEYFSETQRNKGNFPGRFSGRQFSNSRSEMNVSTLELGDSALYLCASSSSGTPTGEQFFGPGTRLTVL.

V and J are TRBV30 and TRBJ2-7; TRBD2 matches 14 bases. This CDR3 has 15 residues. The ends lost 2 bases at V and 5 bases at J; junction bases unmatched: 5. The germline gives CDR1 GTSNPN, CDR2 SVGIG (reference sequence). The DNA of the CDR3 is TGTGCCTGGAGTACCGGGACTAGCGGGAGCCACGAGCAGTACTTC. Its protein product is CAWSTGTSGSHEQYF. Full variable domain (remainder filled in from reference TRBV30 and TRBJ2-7): SQTIHQWPATLVQPVGSPLSLECTVEGTSNPNLYWYRQAAGRGLQLLFYSVGIGQISSEVPQNLSASRPQDRQFILSSKKLLLSDSGFYLCAWSTGTSGSHEQYFGPGTRLTVT.

The chain couples TRBV4-1 to TRBJ1-4; 7 bases map to TRBD1. With V trimmed by 4 bases and J by 8 bases, 13 bases remained unmatched. The V gene's germline CDR1 is MGHRA and CDR2 YSYEKL. The CDR3 consists of 16 residues. The CDR3 is CASSPNRGVLSEKLFF. CDR3 sequence (DNA): TGCGCCAGCAGCCCTAACAGGGGAGTTTTGTCAGAAAAACTGTTTTTT.

V gene TRBV11-2 combines with J gene TRBJ2-7; D is possibly TRBD2 (5 bases). This CDR3 is 14 amino acids long. The germline V and J ends were trimmed by 1 base and 1 base, with 8 bases remaining between them. Per the germline V gene, CDR1 is SGHAT and CDR2 is FQNNGV. CDR3 sequence reads: CASSLVPGSYEQYF. The CDR3 DNA reads as TGTGCCAGCAGCTTAGTTCCGGGATCCTACGAGCAGTACTTC.

V usage is TRBV20-1 and J usage is TRBJ1-1; D is unresolved. Germline values: CDR1 DFQATT, CDR2 SNEGSKA (reference sequence). Deletions cut 3 bases from V and 10 bases from J, with 15 bases between. CDR3 length equals 12 residues. The CDR3 loop is CSASIKALRAFF. DNA of the CDR3: TGCAGTGCTAGTATTAAAGCGTTGCGAGCTTTCTTT.

The chain is built from TRBV3-1 (or the pseudogene TRBV3-2) and TRBJ2-3; possible D gene TRBD1, 7 bases. Germline V gives CDR1 LGHDT, CDR2 YNNKEL (reference sequence). V shed 1 base and J shed 2 bases, with 16 bases lying between them. This CDR3 region has 17 residues. The CDR3 sequence is CASSQGRDSQNTDTQYF. CDR3 DNA: TGTGCCAGCAGCCAAGGGCGGGACAGCCAAAACACAGATACGCAGTATTTT.

V is TRBV24-1 and J is TRBJ1-5; 9 nucleotides line up with TRBD1. CDR1 and CDR2 from the germline V gene are KGHDR and SFDVKD. CDR3 length: 14 residues. J was trimmed by 1 base and V by 9 bases; bases with no gene match: 3. The CDR3 is CATQGQGSNQPQHF. The CDR3 bases are TGTGCCACCCAGGGACAGGGAAGCAATCAGCCCCAGCATTTT.

The chain couples TRBV12-3 or TRBV12-4 to TRBJ1-2; weak D call: TRBD1 (5 bases). V was clipped by 5 bases and J by 14 bases, with 21 bases between them. CDR3 size: 13 residues. CDR3 sequence: CASSLNTGTDGTF. The CDR3 DNA is TGTGCCAGCAGTCTAAATACCGGGACTGACGGGACCTTC.

The chain combines TRBV5-1 with TRBJ2-5; 8 bases fit TRBD1. CDR1 is SGHRS, CDR2 YFSETQ, per germline. The J segment lost 4 bases and the V segment lost 5 bases, leaving 4 bases of the junction unmatched. CDR3 length equals 13 residues. CDR3 sequence: CASRGQDGETQYF. CDR3 DNA sequence: TGCGCCAGCAGGGGACAGGATGGAGAGACCCAGTACTTC.

The J gene is TRBJ1-5, the V gene TRBV19; TRBD1 is a possible D gene (5 bases). The CDR3 covers 15 residues. Germline-derived CDR1 and CDR2 are LNHDA and SQIVND (reference sequence). V gave up 2 bases and J gave up 9 bases, with 17 bases separating them. CDR3 coding DNA: TGTGCCAGTAGTATACCCCAGGGCCCCTATCGGCCCCAGCATTTT. Residues: CASSIPQGPYRPQHF.

The rearrangement links TRBV10-3 to TRBJ2-7, with D unresolved. Between the trimmed V and J ends, which lost 10 bases and 4 bases, there was a span of 20 bases. This CDR3 region has 14 residues. From germline, CDR1 is ENHRY and CDR2 SYGVKD. CDR3 nucleotides: TGTGCCAGCAGACCATCACCTAACCAATACGAGCAGTACTTC. It translates to CASRPSPNQYEQYF.

In this sample, this clone turned up a few times. V and J are TRBV5-3 and TRBJ2-7; D ambiguous. TRBV5-3 is marked as an open reading frame, function uncertain. The CDR3 is made up of 14 amino acids. V was shortened by 4 bases and J by 2 bases, with 13 bases between the two germline ends. CDR3 nucleotide sequence: TGTGCCAGAAGCCCTCCCAGGTTAACCTACGAGCAGTACTTC. It translates to CARSPPRLTYEQYF.

The chain recombines TRBV11-2 with TRBJ2-2; TRBD2 aligns across 10 bases. J was trimmed by 0 bases and V by 5 bases; bases with no gene match: 3. The germline gives CDR1 SGHAT, CDR2 FQNNGV. The CDR3 is made up of 16 amino acids. CDR3 sequence (DNA): TGTGCCAGCAGCACCCTAGCGGGGGCGAACACCGGGGAGCTGTTTTTT. Translating gives CASSTLAGANTGELFF.

This chain links TRBV30 with TRBJ2-3; 9 nucleotides align to TRBD2. The V segment lost 8 bases and the J segment 3 bases; nucleotides outside the gene matches: 9. The germline CDR1 and CDR2 sequences are GTSNPN and SVGIG (reference sequence). The CDR3 has 14 residues. CDR3 loop: CARSGTSGTDTQYF. Here the CDR3 DNA reads TGTGCCCGCTCGGGAACTAGCGGGACAGATACGCAGTATTTT.

CDR3 residues: CASSRDRQNEKLFF. DNA of the CDR3: TGTGCCAGCTCGAGGGACAGGCAGAATGAAAAACTGTTTTTT. This chain links TRBV18 with TRBJ1-4; 8 bases agree with TRBD1. CDR1 is KGHSH and CDR2 is LQKENI in the germline V gene. V was pared by 6 bases and J by 5 bases, with 5 bases of the junction left unmatched. CDR3 length: 14 amino acids.